The rows below give T cell receptor beta chains drawn from one sample of a study of CD8 T cells in Susac syndrome. TCRdb analysed the immunoSEQ multiplex PCR reads with MiXCR anew, one entry per CDR3 protein. The table lists some 110,000 distinct CDR3 sequences, 90% to 95% of them singletons. Specimen: CD4+ T cells from PBMCs. The receptors come from a human donor with multiple sclerosis. Both conserved end residues are part of each CDR3. A D gene is named only where the DNA matches it firmly. Not every row has a clone size; where given, it reads once, few, many or a size class.

j_call d_call v_call clone_size cdr3_nt cdr3_aa
TRBJ1-4 TRBD1 TRBV3-1 . TGTGCCAGCAGCCAAGGTGTCAGGGGGGATGAAAAACTGTTTTTT CASSQGVRGDEKLFF
TRBJ2-3 . TRBV7-9 once TGTGCCAGCAGCTTAACGGGGACCACAGATACGCAGTATTTT CASSLTGTTDTQYF
TRBJ2-7 TRBD1 TRBV5-1 . TGCGCCAGCAGCACCTGGACAGGAGTCTCCTACGAGCAGTACTTC CASSTWTGVSYEQYF
TRBJ1-6 TRBD1 TRBV20-1 . TGCAGTGCTAGGACAGGGGGCTCCTATAATTCACCCCTCCACTTT CSARTGGSYNSPLHF
TRBJ1-2 TRBD1 TRBV7-2 once TGTGCCAGCAGCTCGGGACAGCACTATGGCTACACCTTC CASSSGQHYGYTF
TRBJ2-1 . TRBV7-3 . TGTGCCAGCAGCCTATTGGGGGGGCTCTACAATGAGCAGTTCTTC CASSLLGGLYNEQFF
TRBJ2-7 TRBD1 TRBV5-4 . TGTGCCAGCAGCATTACCGGGACAGAGCACTTC CASSITGTEHF
TRBJ2-2 . TRBV6-5 once TGTGCCAGCAGTTACTCGAGAACATTGATCGGGGAGCTGTTTTTT CASSYSRTLIGELFF
TRBJ1-2 . TRBV12-3/TRBV12-4 . TGTGCCAGCAGCGAATGGGACCGGGTGAAGAATGGCTACACCTTC CASSEWDRVKNGYTF
TRBJ2-7 . TRBV6-5 . TGTGCCAGCAGTGATATGGGGCCGGCCCAGATTTTC CASSDMGPAQIF
TRBJ1-4 . TRBV2 . TGTGCCAGCAGTGAAATGGGGTATCGAGGTGAAAAACTGTTTTTT CASSEMGYRGEKLFF
TRBJ1-1 . TRBV6-5 . TGTGCCAGCAGTTACTCGAGTGACAGCCGTGGAGCTTTCTTT CASSYSSDSRGAFF
TRBJ1-2 . TRBV27 . TGTGCCAGCAGTTTCTGGGGAGGGGGCTACACCTTC CASSFWGGGYTF
TRBJ1-2 . TRBV28 . TGTGCCAGCAGTTTAAGTCAGGGGAGAGACTATGGCTACACCTTC CASSLSQGRDYGYTF
TRBJ1-1 . TRBV7-2 . TGTGCCAGCAGCTTAGGGGCAGGGTCAGGCACTGAAGCTTTCTTT CASSLGAGSGTEAFF
TRBJ2-5 . TRBV4-1 . TGCGCCAGCAGCCAAGGGCCCGGCCAAGAGACCCAGTACTTC CASSQGPGQETQYF
TRBJ1-2 . TRBV7-2 . TGTGCCAGCAGCGCCGTCTCGGATGGCTACACCTTC CASSAVSDGYTF
TRBJ2-5 . TRBV12-3/TRBV12-4 . TGTGCCAGCAGTTTCCAACCGAACCAAGAGACCCAGTACTTC CASSFQPNQETQYF
TRBJ2-7 TRBD1 TRBV5-1 . TGCGCCAGCAGCTTGAGGGACAGGGGGACCTACGAGCAGTACTTC CASSLRDRGTYEQYF
TRBJ1-2 . TRBV7-2 . TGTGCCAGCAGTGCGGGGGCGCCTCCCTCTTATGGCTACACCTTC CASSAGAPPSYGYTF
TRBJ2-5 . TRBV12-5 . TGTGCTAGTGCCGTTCCGGGGGACTCCCAAGAGACCCAGTACTTC CASAVPGDSQETQYF
TRBJ2-7 . TRBV27 . TGTGCCAGCAGTTTATTTTTGGCAGGATCCGAGCAGTACTTC CASSLFLAGSEQYF
TRBJ2-2 TRBD2 TRBV19 . TGTGCCAGTGGAACTAGCGGGGCTGCCGGGGAGCTGTTTTTT CASGTSGAAGELFF
TRBJ2-1 TRBD2 TRBV5-4 . TGTGCCAGCAGCTTAAGACTAGCGGGGGGATACAATGAGCAGTTCTTC CASSLRLAGGYNEQFF
TRBJ1-1 . TRBV12-3/TRBV12-4 . TGTGCCAGCAGTCACGCAGGGATCACTGAAGCTTTCTTT CASSHAGITEAFF
TRBJ1-1 TRBD1 TRBV30 once TGTGCCTGGAGTGGCGGCGGGACAGGGAACGAAGCTTTCTTT CAWSGGGTGNEAFF
TRBJ1-5 . TRBV4-2 . TGTGCCAGCAGCCAAGATACGAATCAGCCCCAGCATTTT CASSQDTNQPQHF
TRBJ1-6 . TRBV19 . TGTGCCAGTAGTATCCCCGGGACGGATAATTCACCCCTCCACTTT CASSIPGTDNSPLHF
TRBJ2-7 TRBD1 TRBV7-2 . TGTGCCAGCAGCCCGACGGGGACAGGGGGCGGCAAGCAGTACTTC CASSPTGTGGGKQYF
TRBJ2-7 . TRBV5-1 . TGCGCCAGCAGAGTCCCTTTGAGCTCCTACGAGCAGTACTTC CASRVPLSSYEQYF